This is a list of T cell receptor beta chains from one sample in a study of early T cells in non-severe SARS-CoV-2 infection. TCRdb analysed the 5' RACE reads with MiXCR anew, one entry per CDR3 protein. The data contain around 40,000 distinct CDR3 sequences, 6% to 7.5% of them singletons. The starting material was whole blood, obtained at baseline. Source of these receptors: an adult who was a healthcare worker with PCR-confirmed SARS-CoV-2 infection or an uninfected control (not recorded which). CDR3s include the opening cysteine and the closing phenylalanine or tryptophan. A D gene is named only where the DNA matches it firmly. Some rows have no size entry. The others give once, few or many, or a class for an expanded clone.

clone size	J gene	D gene	V gene	CDR3 protein	CDR3 DNA
many	TRBJ2-7	NA	TRBV11-2	CASSLGQNSYEQYF	TGTGCCAGCAGCTTAGGGCAGAACTCCTACGAGCAGTACTTC
many	TRBJ2-6	TRBD1	TRBV7-9	CASSFTGVFAGANVLTF	TGTGCCAGCAGCTTTACAGGGGTTTTCGCTGGGGCCAACGTCCTGACTTTC
few	TRBJ2-2	NA	TRBV6-4	CASSLGAGRSGELFF	TGTGCCAGCAGTCTTGGCGCGGGAAGGAGCGGGGAGCTGTTTTTT
NA	TRBJ2-1	NA	TRBV4-1	CASSRRTGTVGQFF	TGCGCCAGCAGCCGCAGAACCGGGACTGTCGGGCAGTTCTTC
many	TRBJ2-5	NA	TRBV5-1	CASSERTDETQYF	TGCGCCAGCAGCGAAAGGACAGACGAGACCCAGTACTTC
once	TRBJ2-3	NA	TRBV12-3/TRBV12-4	CAGGRSTDTQYF	TGTGCCGGGGGGAGGAGCACAGATACGCAGTATTTT
few	TRBJ1-1	NA	TRBV6-1	CASCRGDLVTEAFF	TGTGCCAGCTGTCGAGGGGACTTGGTCACTGAAGCTTTCTTT
few	TRBJ2-1	TRBD2	TRBV20-1	CSAEGGTSGRGQFF	TGCAGTGCTGAGGGCGGGACTAGCGGGAGGGGACAGTTCTTC
NA	TRBJ1-5	NA	TRBV28	CASSLGRRGNSNQPQHF	TGTGCCAGCAGTTTAGGGCGCCGGGGGAACAGCAATCAGCCCCAGCATTTT
few	TRBJ2-2	NA	TRBV10-3	CAINRGQTGELFF	TGTGCCATCAATCGGGGGCAGACCGGGGAGCTGTTTTTT
NA	TRBJ2-7	NA	TRBV11-2	CASSLPWHEQYF	TGTGCCAGCAGCTTACCGTGGCACGAGCAGTACTTC
few	TRBJ2-7	TRBD1	TRBV20-1	CSALTTGSTYEQYF	TGCAGTGCCCTTACGACAGGGTCCACCTACGAGCAGTACTTC
few	TRBJ1-4	TRBD1	TRBV28	CASSPIGTGARDEKLFF	TGTGCCAGCAGCCCCATTGGGACAGGGGCCCGAGATGAAAAACTGTTTTTT
many	TRBJ2-7	TRBD2	TRBV4-1	CASSHRQAGGHYEQYF	TGCGCCAGCAGCCATCGGCAGGCGGGGGGACACTACGAGCAGTACTTC
few	TRBJ2-7	TRBD1	TRBV12-3/TRBV12-4	CASTTGQGGWEQYF	TGTGCCAGCACCACGGGACAGGGAGGTTGGGAGCAGTACTTC
few	TRBJ2-7	NA	TRBV6-6	CASSYDSFGTPEQYF	TGTGCCAGCAGTTACGACTCATTCGGGACCCCGGAGCAGTACTTC
NA	TRBJ2-1	NA	TRBV20-1	CSASSARSSYNEQFF	TGCAGTGCTTCTAGCGCTAGGAGCTCCTACAATGAGCAGTTCTTC
NA	TRBJ2-7	NA	TRBV6-5	CASSTGRAPLSSYEQYF	TGTGCCAGCAGCACGGGCAGGGCCCCTCTCAGCTCCTACGAGCAGTACTTC
NA	TRBJ2-2	TRBD1	TRBV10-1	CASITGTGVTGELFF	TGCGCCAGCATTACCGGGACAGGAGTCACCGGGGAGCTGTTTTTT
NA	TRBJ2-1	TRBD2	TRBV6-2/TRBV6-3	CATASGRFFDEQFF	TGTGCCACCGCCAGCGGGAGGTTTTTCGATGAGCAGTTCTTC
many	TRBJ1-1	NA	TRBV7-2	CASSLTVLAEAFF	TGTGCCAGCAGCTTGACAGTCCTCGCTGAAGCTTTCTTT
few	TRBJ2-6	NA	TRBV10-3	CAISESIWADSGANVLTF	TGTGCCATCAGTGAGTCGATTTGGGCGGACTCTGGGGCCAACGTCCTGACTTTC
few	TRBJ2-4	TRBD1	TRBV18	CASSPDITGVRHIQYF	TGTGCCAGCTCACCAGATATCACAGGGGTCCGGCACATTCAGTACTTC
few	TRBJ1-4	NA	TRBV4-1	CASSQRVATNEKLFF	TGCGCCAGCAGCCAGAGAGTTGCAACTAATGAAAAACTGTTTTTT
few	TRBJ2-5	TRBD2	TRBV12-3/TRBV12-4	CASSLAGGETQYF	TGTGCCAGCAGTTTAGCGGGAGGGGAGACCCAGTACTTC
NA	TRBJ1-1	TRBD1	TRBV9	CASSLDLLTGDTEAFF	TGTGCCAGCAGCCTAGATCTACTGACAGGGGACACTGAAGCTTTCTTT
few	TRBJ2-5	TRBD1	TRBV3-1	CASSQRTGGAETQYF	TGTGCCAGCAGCCAACGTACAGGGGGCGCCGAGACCCAGTACTTC
many	TRBJ2-1	TRBD2	TRBV5-4	CASSSSRTSVHEQFF	TGTGCCAGCAGCTCTTCGAGGACTAGCGTACATGAGCAGTTCTTC
few	TRBJ2-4	TRBD1	TRBV7-9	CASSFPLDRAHIQYF	TGTGCCAGCAGCTTTCCCCTCGACAGGGCGCACATTCAGTACTTC
many	TRBJ2-2	NA	TRBV7-3	CASSPSGLTGELFF	TGTGCCAGCAGCCCATCGGGCCTCACCGGGGAGCTGTTTTTT
NA	TRBJ2-6	NA	TRBV10-3	CAIRTVKTRSGANVLTF	TGTGCCATCAGAACAGTCAAAACCCGCTCTGGGGCCAACGTCCTGACTTTC
few	TRBJ1-1	NA	TRBV27	CASSVKSLDTEAFF	TGTGCCAGCAGTGTCAAATCTCTGGACACTGAAGCTTTCTTT
many	TRBJ2-7	NA	TRBV6-1	CASRSVSYEQYF	TGTGCCAGCAGGTCCGTATCCTACGAGCAGTACTTC
many	TRBJ1-2	NA	TRBV12-3/TRBV12-4	CASSYPSGQTFGYTF	TGTGCCAGCAGTTATCCCTCAGGACAGACATTTGGCTACACCTTC
few	TRBJ2-7	NA	TRBV20-1	CSSTPGLTSYEQYF	TGCAGCTCCACTCCGGGACTTACATCCTACGAGCAGTACTTC
many	TRBJ2-4	NA	TRBV7-9	CASSPQGAKNIQYF	TGTGCCAGCAGCCCGCAGGGGGCCAAAAACATTCAGTACTTC
many	TRBJ1-2	NA	TRBV4-3	CASSQEHARPYGYTF	TGCGCCAGCAGCCAAGAGCACGCTAGACCCTATGGCTACACCTTC
many	TRBJ2-5	NA	TRBV4-2	CASSRGTDPGTQYF	TGTGCCAGCAGCCGGGGGACCGACCCAGGGACCCAGTACTTC
many	TRBJ1-6	TRBD1	TRBV12-3/TRBV12-4	CASSPPTGNSPLHF	TGTGCCAGCAGTCCGCCGACAGGGAATTCACCCCTCCACTTT
many	TRBJ1-1	NA	TRBV10-3	CAIRARQSNTEAFF	TGTGCCATCAGAGCCCGACAGTCGAACACTGAAGCTTTCTTT
many	TRBJ1-1	TRBD1	TRBV2	CASRDRDGTEAFF	TGTGCCAGCAGAGACAGGGACGGCACTGAAGCTTTCTTT
many	TRBJ1-1	NA	TRBV28	CATLLPRLNTEAFF	TGTGCCACCTTACTGCCTCGCCTGAACACTGAAGCTTTCTTT
few	TRBJ1-4	NA	TRBV7-9	CASSSIGREKLFF	TGTGCCAGCAGCTCTATCGGCCGGGAAAAACTGTTTTTT
many	TRBJ1-2	NA	TRBV4-3	CASSQAKTLTGSLHSYGYTF	TGCGCCAGCAGCCAAGCCAAGACCCTGACCGGGAGCCTACACTCCTATGGCTACACCTTC
many	TRBJ2-2	NA	TRBV20-1	CSARRPAVNTGELFF	TGCAGTGCTAGGCGGCCAGCGGTGAACACCGGGGAGCTGTTTTTT